This TCR beta chain originates from a study of cytomegalovirus exposure and HLA in healthy donors. On the study more broadly: Drawn from HLA-typed donors, roughly 87 million unique TCRs were held in an early data release.

With 60 Vbeta and 13 Jbeta primers, the PCR was carried out. Here immunoSEQ multiplex PCR was the method, and the copy in TCRdb shows in-frame clones only, minus some. Found here are some 120,000 clones, approximately 80% of them singletons; the top ten hold approximately 4%. Points from the study as a whole: Accurate prediction of HLA-A and HLA-B alleles (for most subjects) was reportedly achieved from TCR beta sequences.

As regards this clone: Its cognate antigen is unknown.

Germline CDR1 KGHSH, CDR2 LQKENI. The trim removed 3 bases at V and 4 bases at J, leaving 7 bases unmatched. The CDR3 loop spans 15 amino acids. The origin of this receptor is a young man in good health and CMV-seropositive. The sample consisted of PBMCs. The gene calls are TRBV18 and TRBJ1-2; 8 nucleotides agree with TRBD1. CDR3 loop: CASSPPSTGAYGYTF. The CDR3 nucleotides are TGTGCCAGCTCACCCCCTTCGACAGGGGCCTATGGCTACACCTTC.